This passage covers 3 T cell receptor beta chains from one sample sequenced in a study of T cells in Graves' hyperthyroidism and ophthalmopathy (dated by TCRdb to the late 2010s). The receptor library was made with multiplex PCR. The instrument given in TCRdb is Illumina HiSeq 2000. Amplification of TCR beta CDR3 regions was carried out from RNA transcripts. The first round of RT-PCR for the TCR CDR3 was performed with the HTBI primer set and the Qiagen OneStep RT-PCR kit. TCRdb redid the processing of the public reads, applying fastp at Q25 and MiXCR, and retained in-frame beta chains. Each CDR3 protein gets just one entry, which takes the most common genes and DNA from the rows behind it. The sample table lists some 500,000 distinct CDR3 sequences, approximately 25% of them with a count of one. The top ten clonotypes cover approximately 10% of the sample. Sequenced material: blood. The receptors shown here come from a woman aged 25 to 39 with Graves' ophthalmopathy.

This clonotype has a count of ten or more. The CDR3 DNA follows: TGTGCCAGCAGTTCGGGACTAGACGGCGGGGAGCTGTTTTTT. It yields the protein CASSSGLDGGELFF. The genes are TRBV6-5 and TRBJ2-2; 8 bases align to TRBD2. Looked up from germline, CDR1 is MNHEY and CDR2 is SVGAGI. V was pared by 4 bases and J by 7 bases, with 5 bases of the junction left unmatched. The CDR3 covers 14 residues.

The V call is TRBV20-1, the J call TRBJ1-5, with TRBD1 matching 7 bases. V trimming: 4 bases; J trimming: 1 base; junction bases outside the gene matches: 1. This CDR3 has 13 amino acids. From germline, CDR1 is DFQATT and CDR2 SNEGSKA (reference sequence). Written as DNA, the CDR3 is TGCAGTGCTATGGACAGGAGCAATCAGCCCCAGCATTTT. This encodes CSAMDRSNQPQHF.

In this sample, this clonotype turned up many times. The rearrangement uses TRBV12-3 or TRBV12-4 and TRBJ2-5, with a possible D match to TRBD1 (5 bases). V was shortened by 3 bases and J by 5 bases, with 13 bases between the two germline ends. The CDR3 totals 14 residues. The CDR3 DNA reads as TGTGCCAGCAGTTTCCGCTCAGGGTTCGAGACCCAGTACTTC. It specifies CASSFRSGFETQYF.